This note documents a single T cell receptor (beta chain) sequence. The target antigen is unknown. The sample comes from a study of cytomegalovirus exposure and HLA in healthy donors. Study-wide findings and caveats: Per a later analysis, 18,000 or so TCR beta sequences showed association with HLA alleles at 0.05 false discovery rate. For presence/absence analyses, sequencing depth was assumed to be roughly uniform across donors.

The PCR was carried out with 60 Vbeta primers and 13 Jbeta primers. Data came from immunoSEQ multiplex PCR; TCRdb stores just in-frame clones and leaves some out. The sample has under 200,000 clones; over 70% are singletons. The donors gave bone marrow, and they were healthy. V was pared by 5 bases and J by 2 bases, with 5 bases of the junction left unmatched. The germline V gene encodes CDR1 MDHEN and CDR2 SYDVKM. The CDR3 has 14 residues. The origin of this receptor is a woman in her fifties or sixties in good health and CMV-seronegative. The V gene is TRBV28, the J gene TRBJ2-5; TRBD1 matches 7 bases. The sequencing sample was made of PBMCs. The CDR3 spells CASSPQGSQETQYF. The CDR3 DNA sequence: TGTGCCAGCAGTCCACAGGGGTCGCAAGAGACCCAGTACTTC. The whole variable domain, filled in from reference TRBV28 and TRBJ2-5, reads DVKVTQSSRYLVKRTGEKVFLECVQDMDHENMFWYRQDPGLGLRLIYFSYDVKMKEKGDIPEGYSVSREKKERFSLILESASTNQTSMYLCASSPQGSQETQYFGPGTRLLVL.